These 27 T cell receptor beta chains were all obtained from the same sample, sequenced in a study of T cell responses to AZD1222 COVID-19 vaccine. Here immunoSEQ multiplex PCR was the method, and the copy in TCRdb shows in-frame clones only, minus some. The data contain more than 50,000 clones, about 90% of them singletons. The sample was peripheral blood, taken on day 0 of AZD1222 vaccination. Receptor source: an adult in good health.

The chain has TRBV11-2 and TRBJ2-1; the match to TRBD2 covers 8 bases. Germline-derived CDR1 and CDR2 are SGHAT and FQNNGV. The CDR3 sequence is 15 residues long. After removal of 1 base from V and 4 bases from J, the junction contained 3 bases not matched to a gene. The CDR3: CASSLAGGPYNEQFF. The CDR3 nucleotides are TGTGCCAGCAGCTTAGCGGGGGGGCCGTACAATGAGCAGTTCTTC.

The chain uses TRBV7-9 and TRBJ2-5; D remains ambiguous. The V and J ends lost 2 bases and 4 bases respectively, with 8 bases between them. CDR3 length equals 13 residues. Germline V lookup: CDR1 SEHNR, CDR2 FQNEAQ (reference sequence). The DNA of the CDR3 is TGTGCCAGCAGCTTAATAGCAGGAGAGACCCAGTACTTC. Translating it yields CASSLIAGETQYF.

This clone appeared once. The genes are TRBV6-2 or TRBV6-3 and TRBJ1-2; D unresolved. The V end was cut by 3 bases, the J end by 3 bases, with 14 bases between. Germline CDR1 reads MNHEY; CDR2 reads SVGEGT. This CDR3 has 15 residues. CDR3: CASSYTVPVDYGYTF. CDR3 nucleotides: TGTGCCAGCAGTTATACGGTACCGGTAGACTATGGCTACACCTTC.

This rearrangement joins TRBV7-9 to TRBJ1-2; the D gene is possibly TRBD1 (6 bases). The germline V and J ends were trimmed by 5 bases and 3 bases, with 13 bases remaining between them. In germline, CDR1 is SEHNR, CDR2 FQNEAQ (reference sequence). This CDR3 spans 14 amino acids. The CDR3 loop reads CASSHKDSYYGYTF. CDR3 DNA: TGTGCCAGCAGCCATAAGGACAGCTACTATGGCTACACCTTC. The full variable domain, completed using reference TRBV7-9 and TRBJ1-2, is DTGVSQNPRHKITKRGQNVTFRCDPISEHNRLYWYRQTLGQGPEFLTYFQNEAQLEKSRLLSDRFSAERPKGSFSTLEIQRTEQGDSAMYLCASSHKDSYYGYTFGSGTRLTVV.

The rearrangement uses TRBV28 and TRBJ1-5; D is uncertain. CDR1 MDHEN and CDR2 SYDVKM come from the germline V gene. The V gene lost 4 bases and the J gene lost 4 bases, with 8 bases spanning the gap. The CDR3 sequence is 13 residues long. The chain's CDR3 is CASSYSGNQPQHF. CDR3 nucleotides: TGTGCCAGCAGTTACAGTGGTAATCAGCCCCAGCATTTT.

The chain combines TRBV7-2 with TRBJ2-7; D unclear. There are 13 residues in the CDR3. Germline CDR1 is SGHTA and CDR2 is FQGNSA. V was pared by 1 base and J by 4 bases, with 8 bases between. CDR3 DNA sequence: TGTGCCAGCAGCTTAGGTGTCGGGTACGAGCAGTACTTC. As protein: CASSLGVGYEQYF.

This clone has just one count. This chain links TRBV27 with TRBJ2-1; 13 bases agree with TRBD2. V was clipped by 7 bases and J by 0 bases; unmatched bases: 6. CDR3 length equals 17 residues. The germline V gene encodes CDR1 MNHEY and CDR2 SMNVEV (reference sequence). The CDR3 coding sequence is TGTGCCAGCACATGGGGACTAGCGGGGCGCTCCTACAATGAGCAGTTCTTC. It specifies CASTWGLAGRSYNEQFF.

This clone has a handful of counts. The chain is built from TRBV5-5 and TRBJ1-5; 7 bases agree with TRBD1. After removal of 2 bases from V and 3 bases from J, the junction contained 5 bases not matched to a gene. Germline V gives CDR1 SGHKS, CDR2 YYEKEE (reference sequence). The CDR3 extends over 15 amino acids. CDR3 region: CASSFEQGNNQPQHF. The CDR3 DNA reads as TGTGCCAGCAGCTTCGAACAGGGGAACAATCAGCCCCAGCATTTT.

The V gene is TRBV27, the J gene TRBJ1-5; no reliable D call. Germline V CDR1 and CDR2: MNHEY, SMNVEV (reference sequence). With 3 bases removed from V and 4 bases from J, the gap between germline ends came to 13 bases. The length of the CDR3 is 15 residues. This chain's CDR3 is CASSFTSPANQPQHF. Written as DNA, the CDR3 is TGTGCCAGCAGTTTTACGTCACCAGCGAATCAGCCCCAGCATTTT.

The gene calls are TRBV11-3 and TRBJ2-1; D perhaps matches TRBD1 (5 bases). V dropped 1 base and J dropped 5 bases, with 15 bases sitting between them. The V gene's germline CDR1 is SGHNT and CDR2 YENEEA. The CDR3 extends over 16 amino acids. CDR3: CASSLGSKTENNEQFF. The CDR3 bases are TGTGCCAGCAGCTTAGGGAGCAAGACAGAAAACAATGAGCAGTTCTTC.

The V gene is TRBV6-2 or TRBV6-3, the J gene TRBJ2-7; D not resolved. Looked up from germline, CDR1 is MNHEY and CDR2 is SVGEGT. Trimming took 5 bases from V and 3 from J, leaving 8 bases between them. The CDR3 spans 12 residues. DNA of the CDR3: TGTGCCAGCAGTCAGATTGGCTACGAGCAGTACTTC. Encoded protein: CASSQIGYEQYF.

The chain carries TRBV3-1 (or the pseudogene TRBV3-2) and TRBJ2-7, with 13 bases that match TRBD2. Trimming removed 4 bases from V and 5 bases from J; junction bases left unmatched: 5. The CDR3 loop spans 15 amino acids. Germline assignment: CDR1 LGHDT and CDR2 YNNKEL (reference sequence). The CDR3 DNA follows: TGTGCCAGCAGCCTCACTAGCGGGGGGGCTGACGAGCAGTACTTC. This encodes CASSLTSGGADEQYF.

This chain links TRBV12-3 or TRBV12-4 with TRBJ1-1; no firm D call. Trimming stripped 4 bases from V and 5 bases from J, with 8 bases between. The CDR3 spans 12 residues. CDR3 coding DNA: TGTGCCAGCAGTTGGTTTCGTACTGAAGCTTTCTTT. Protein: CASSWFRTEAFF.

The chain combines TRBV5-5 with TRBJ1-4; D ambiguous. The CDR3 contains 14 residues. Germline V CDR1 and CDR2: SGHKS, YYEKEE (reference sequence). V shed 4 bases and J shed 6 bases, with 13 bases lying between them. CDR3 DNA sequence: TGTGCCAGCAGCGGCGACTATGCCTATGAAAAACTGTTTTTT. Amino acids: CASSGDYAYEKLFF.

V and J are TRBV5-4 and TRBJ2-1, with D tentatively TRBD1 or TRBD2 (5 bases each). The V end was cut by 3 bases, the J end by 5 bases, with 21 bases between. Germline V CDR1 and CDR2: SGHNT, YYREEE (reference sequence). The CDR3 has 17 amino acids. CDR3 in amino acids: CASSSMPGRQENNEQFF. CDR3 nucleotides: TGTGCCAGCAGCTCAATGCCGGGACGACAAGAAAACAATGAGCAGTTCTTC.

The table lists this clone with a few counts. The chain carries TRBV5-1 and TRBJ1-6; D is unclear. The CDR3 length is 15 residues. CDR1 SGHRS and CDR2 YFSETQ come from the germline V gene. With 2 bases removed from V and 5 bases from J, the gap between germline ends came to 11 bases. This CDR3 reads CASSFYENDNSPLHF. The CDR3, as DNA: TGCGCCAGCAGCTTTTATGAGAACGATAATTCACCCCTCCACTTT.

As DNA, the CDR3 is TGTGCCACCGGGGCTCGGACAGATACGCAGTATTTT. Its translation is CATGARTDTQYF. The V and J genes are TRBV28 and TRBJ2-3; D possibly matches TRBD1 or TRBD2 (5 bases each). Looked up from germline, CDR1 is MDHEN and CDR2 is SYDVKM. CDR3 length: 12 amino acids. V lost 10 bases to trimming and J lost 3 bases, with 11 bases between them. The full variable domain, its missing parts supplied by reference TRBV28 and TRBJ2-3, is DVKVTQSSRYLVKRTGEKVFLECVQDMDHENMFWYRQDPGLGLRLIYFSYDVKMKEKGDIPEGYSVSREKKERFSLILESASTNQTSMYLCATGARTDTQYFGPGTRLTVL.

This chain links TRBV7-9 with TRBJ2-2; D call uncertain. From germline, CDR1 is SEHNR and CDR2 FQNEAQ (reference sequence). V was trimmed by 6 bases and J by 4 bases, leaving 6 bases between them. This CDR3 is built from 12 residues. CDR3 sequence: CASRDLTGELFF. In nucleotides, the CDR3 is TGTGCCAGCAGAGACCTCACCGGGGAGCTGTTTTTT.

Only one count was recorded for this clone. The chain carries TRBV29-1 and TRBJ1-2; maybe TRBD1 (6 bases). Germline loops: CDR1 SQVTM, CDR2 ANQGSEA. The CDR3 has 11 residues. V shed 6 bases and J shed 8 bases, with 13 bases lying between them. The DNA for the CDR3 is TGCAGCGTGACTACAGGGTACGGCTACACCTTC. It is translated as CSVTTGYGYTF.

CDR3 sequence (DNA): TGTGCCAGTAGTATAGGGCGGTGGGGGACTAGCGGAAACACCGGGGAGCTGTTTTTT. Translation gives CASSIGRWGTSGNTGELFF. J is TRBJ2-2 and V is TRBV19, with 11 bases aligning to TRBD2. The CDR3 contains 19 residues. The J segment lost 2 bases and the V segment lost 1 base, leaving 9 bases of the junction unmatched. Germline V gene data show CDR1 as LNHDA and CDR2 as SQIVND (reference sequence).

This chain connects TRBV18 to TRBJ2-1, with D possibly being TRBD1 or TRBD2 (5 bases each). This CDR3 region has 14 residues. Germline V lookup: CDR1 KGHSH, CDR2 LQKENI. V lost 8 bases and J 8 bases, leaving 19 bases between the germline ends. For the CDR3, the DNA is TGTGCCAGCCGAAATCGACGACGAGGGGATGAGCAGTTCTTC. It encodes CASRNRRRGDEQFF.

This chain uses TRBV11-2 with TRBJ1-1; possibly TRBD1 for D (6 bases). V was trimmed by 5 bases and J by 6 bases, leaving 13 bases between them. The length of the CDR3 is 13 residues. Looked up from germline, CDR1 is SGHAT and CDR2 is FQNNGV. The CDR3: CASSPQGTSEAFF. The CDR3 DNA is TGTGCCAGCAGCCCCCAGGGGACATCTGAAGCTTTCTTT.

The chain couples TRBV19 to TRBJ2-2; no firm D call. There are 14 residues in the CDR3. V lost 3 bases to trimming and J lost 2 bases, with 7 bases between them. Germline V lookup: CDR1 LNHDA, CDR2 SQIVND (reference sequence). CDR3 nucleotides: TGTGCCAGTAGTATGTGGGGTAACACCGGGGAGCTGTTTTTT. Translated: CASSMWGNTGELFF.

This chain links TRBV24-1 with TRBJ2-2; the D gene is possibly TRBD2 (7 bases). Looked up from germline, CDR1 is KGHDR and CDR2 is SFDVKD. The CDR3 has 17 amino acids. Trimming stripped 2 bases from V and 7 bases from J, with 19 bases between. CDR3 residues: CATSDSTGPGTIGELFF. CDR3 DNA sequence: TGTGCCACCAGTGATTCAACAGGGCCCGGGACTATCGGGGAGCTGTTTTTT.

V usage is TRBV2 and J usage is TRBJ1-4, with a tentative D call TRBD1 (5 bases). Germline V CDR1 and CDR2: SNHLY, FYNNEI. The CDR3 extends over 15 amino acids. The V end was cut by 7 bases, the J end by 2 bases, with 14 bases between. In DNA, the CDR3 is TGTGCCAGCACTTGGGCGGAGGGGACTAATGAAAAACTGTTTTTT. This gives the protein CASTWAEGTNEKLFF.

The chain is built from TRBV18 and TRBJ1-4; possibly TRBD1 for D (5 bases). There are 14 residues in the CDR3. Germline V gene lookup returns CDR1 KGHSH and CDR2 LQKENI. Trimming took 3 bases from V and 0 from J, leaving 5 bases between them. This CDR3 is CASSPGATNEKLFF. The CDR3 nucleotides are TGTGCCAGCTCACCGGGGGCAACTAATGAAAAACTGTTTTTT.

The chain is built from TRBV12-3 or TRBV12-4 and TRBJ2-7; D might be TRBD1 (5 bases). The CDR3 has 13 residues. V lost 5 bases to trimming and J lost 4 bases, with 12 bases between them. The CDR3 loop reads CASSNRRGYEQYF. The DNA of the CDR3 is TGTGCCAGCAGTAATCGAAGGGGTTACGAGCAGTACTTC.